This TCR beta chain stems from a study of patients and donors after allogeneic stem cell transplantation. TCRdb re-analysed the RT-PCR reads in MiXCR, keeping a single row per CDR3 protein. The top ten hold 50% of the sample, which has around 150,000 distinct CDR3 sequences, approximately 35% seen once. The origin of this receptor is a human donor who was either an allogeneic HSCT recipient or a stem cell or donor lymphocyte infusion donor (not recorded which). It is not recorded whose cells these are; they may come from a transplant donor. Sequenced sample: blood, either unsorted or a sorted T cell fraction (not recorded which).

In nucleotides, the CDR3 is TGCAGTGCGTGGGGACAGGGGGTCCCTGAAGCTTTCTTT. It specifies CSAWGQGVPEAFF. The chain combines TRBV20-1 with TRBJ1-1, with 11 positions matching TRBD1. V was pared by 6 bases and J by 6 bases, with 6 bases of the junction left unmatched. The V gene's germline CDR1 is DFQATT and CDR2 SNEGSKA (reference sequence). The CDR3 is 13 amino acids.